These 2 T cell receptor beta chains came from one sample sequenced in a study of blood T cell repertoires in COVID-19. Measured with immunoSEQ multiplex PCR; TCRdb has only the in-frame clones, and not every one. Altogether around 200,000 clones are present, under 90% being singletons, with the ten largest covering 18%. Sequenced: peripheral blood. The receptors here all came from a person aged 65-85 years with COVID-19, enrolled during active disease.

In this sample, this clone turned up once. The rearrangement uses TRBV9 and TRBJ2-7; no definite D call. CDR1 is SGDLS and CDR2 is YYNGEE in the germline V gene. Deletions cut 0 bases from V and 3 bases from J, with 10 bases between. This CDR3 is built from 14 residues. The CDR3 DNA reads TGTGCCAGCAGCGTAGCTACCGGAGACTACGAGCAGTACTTC. It is translated as CASSVATGDYEQYF.

The rearrangement links TRBV6-5 to TRBJ1-5, with 7 bases that match TRBD1. The CDR3 spans 13 residues. V was clipped by 6 bases and J by 9 bases; unmatched bases: 8. Germline CDR1 MNHEY, CDR2 SVGAGI. The CDR3 nucleotides read TGTGCCAGCAGCTTTGACAGGGATGGGCCCCAGCATTTT. Its protein product is CASSFDRDGPQHF.